Listed below are T cell receptor beta chains from one sample, sequenced in a study of cytomegalovirus exposure and HLA in healthy donors. Produced via immunoSEQ multiplex PCR; TCRdb's table is partial and in-frame only. The sample yields roughly 140,000 clones, about 87% seen once. Sequencing used PBMCs. The source of these receptors is a man aged 18 to 29 in good health and CMV-seropositive. Both conserved end residues are part of each CDR3. The D gene is left open where the match is weak. Clone size appears in some rows only: once, few, many, or a class for an expanded clone.

>TRBJ1-1|TRBV30|.|.
CAFDRTPKAFF
TGTGCTTTCGACAGGACCCCAAAAGCTTTCTTT
>TRBJ2-5|TRBV5-6|.|.
CASSLRTPQETQYF
TGTGCCAGCAGCTTGAGGACACCTCAAGAGACCCAGTACTTC
>TRBJ2-7|TRBV19|.|.
CASSPGRGVYEQYF
TGTGCCAGTAGTCCCGGGCGGGGTGTCTACGAGCAGTACTTC
>TRBJ2-7|TRBV10-3|.|.
CAISEDSALDEQYF
TGTGCCATCAGTGAAGACAGCGCTCTGGACGAGCAGTACTTC
>TRBJ1-6|TRBV6-1|.|TRBD1
CASSEFWDRVSPLHF
TGTGCCAGCAGTGAATTCTGGGACAGGGTTTCACCCCTCCACTTT
>TRBJ1-5|TRBV10-3|once|.
CAIRAEIPQHF
TGTGCCATCAGGGCGGAAATACCCCAGCATTTT
>TRBJ2-2|TRBV7-3|.|TRBD2
CASSQVGLAGGTGELFF
TGTGCCAGCAGCCAAGTGGGACTAGCCGGGGGCACCGGGGAGCTGTTTTTT
>TRBJ2-3|TRBV5-6|.|.
CASSLKGGVGTDTQYF
TGTGCCAGCAGCTTGAAAGGAGGTGTCGGCACAGATACGCAGTATTTT
>TRBJ1-3|TRBV7-8|.|.
CASSLGLQRPGNTIYF
TGTGCCAGCAGCTTAGGACTACAGAGACCTGGAAACACCATATATTTT
>TRBJ1-2|TRBV18|once|.
CASSPSGPYGYTF
TGTGCCAGCTCACCATCGGGTCCCTATGGCTACACCTTC
>TRBJ1-1|TRBV18|.|.
CASSLGQNTEAFF
TGTGCCAGCTCACTGGGACAGAACACTGAAGCTTTCTTT
>TRBJ1-5|TRBV7-2|.|TRBD1
CASSHGTGEALWNQPQHF
TGTGCCAGCAGCCACGGGACAGGGGAGGCATTGTGGAATCAGCCCCAGCATTTT
>TRBJ2-1|TRBV13|.|TRBD2
CASSQAGYNEQFF
TGTGCCAGCAGTCAAGCGGGGTACAATGAGCAGTTCTTC
>TRBJ2-2|TRBV6-1|once|TRBD1
CASISGGTGNGELFF
TGTGCCAGCATATCGGGTGGGACAGGGAACGGGGAGCTGTTTTTT
>TRBJ1-1|TRBV5-1|few|TRBD1
CASSSRTGANTEAFF
TGCGCCAGCAGCTCCCGGACAGGTGCCAACACTGAAGCTTTCTTT
>TRBJ2-1|TRBV5-1|once|.
CASSLVSRYNEQFF
TGCGCCAGCAGCTTGGTTTCGCGGTACAATGAGCAGTTCTTC
>TRBJ1-5|TRBV29-1|.|.
CSVVGDSNQPQHF
TGCAGCGTTGTAGGGGATAGCAATCAGCCCCAGCATTTT
>TRBJ2-1|TRBV9|few|TRBD2
CASSVVASGDNEQFF
TGTGCCAGCAGCGTAGTGGCTAGCGGGGACAATGAGCAGTTCTTC
>TRBJ2-7|TRBV27|once|.
CASSPRAGETYEQYF
TGTGCCAGCAGCCCTCGGGCGGGTGAGACCTACGAGCAGTACTTC
>TRBJ2-1|TRBV2|.|TRBD2
CASRGSSSYNEQFF
TGTGCCAGTCGCGGGAGCAGCTCCTACAATGAGCAGTTCTTC
>TRBJ1-1|TRBV10-3|.|TRBD1
CAISGRRGDSGKAFF
TGTGCCATCAGCGGACGGCGGGGGGACAGTGGAAAAGCTTTCTTT
>TRBJ2-7|TRBV29-1|.|.
CSVAGLNSRYEQYF
TGCAGCGTTGCAGGACTCAATTCACGCTACGAGCAGTACTTC
>TRBJ2-7|TRBV10-1|.|TRBD1
CASCPSVRGRRTLYF
TGCGCCAGCTGCCCGAGTGTCAGGGGGCGAAGGACTTTGTACTTC
>TRBJ1-6|TRBV7-6|.|.
CASSLNQGTDSPLHF
TGTGCCAGCAGCTTAAATCAGGGCACGGATTCACCCCTCCACTTT
>TRBJ2-7|TRBV7-8|once|TRBD1
CASSRNRGVPHEQYF
TGTGCCAGCAGCCGAAACAGGGGGGTCCCCCACGAGCAGTACTTC
>TRBJ2-3|TRBV5-1|.|.
CASSDSGGRDTQYF
TGCGCCAGCAGTGATAGCGGCGGGCGGGATACGCAGTATTTT
>TRBJ2-2|TRBV10-3|.|TRBD1
CAINRGTGNTGELFF
TGTGCCATCAACAGGGGGACAGGGAATACCGGGGAGCTGTTTTTT
>TRBJ2-3|TRBV27|.|TRBD1
CASGRDRGTDTQYF
TGTGCCAGCGGCCGGGACAGGGGAACAGATACGCAGTATTTT
>TRBJ1-1|TRBV4-1|.|TRBD1
CASSQTLGQGKNTEAFF
TGCGCCAGCAGCCAAACTCTAGGACAGGGGAAAAACACTGAAGCTTTCTTT
>TRBJ1-3|TRBV15|.|.
CATSRDWAGGGGNTIYF
TGTGCCACCAGCAGAGATTGGGCAGGCGGGGGAGGAAACACCATATATTTT
>TRBJ1-4|TRBV28|once|.
CAIRRGSVNEKLFF
TGTGCCATCCGGAGGGGCAGCGTTAATGAAAAACTGTTTTTT
>TRBJ2-7|TRBV9|.|.
CASSVGPGLQGEQYF
TGTGCCAGCAGCGTAGGACCGGGTCTACAGGGCGAGCAGTACTTC
>TRBJ2-5|TRBV7-9|.|.
CASSWGHPSGTQYF
TGTGCCAGCAGCTGGGGACACCCCTCTGGGACCCAGTACTTC
>TRBJ2-1|TRBV30|.|TRBD1
CAGTVNNEQFF
TGTGCCGGGACAGTCAACAATGAGCAGTTCTTC
>TRBJ2-7|TRBV23-1|.|.
CASSQSSARTSPYEQYF
TGCGCCAGCAGTCAATCTAGTGCCCGGACATCTCCCTACGAGCAGTACTTC
>TRBJ2-1|TRBV11-2|.|.
CASSSLGRGNSLNEQFF
TGTGCCAGCAGCTCCCTTGGAAGGGGCAATAGTTTGAATGAGCAGTTCTTC
>TRBJ1-5|TRBV7-8|.|TRBD1
CASSSGQGNFGQPQHF
TGTGCCAGCAGCTCAGGACAGGGTAATTTCGGTCAGCCCCAGCATTTT
>TRBJ2-7|TRBV15|.|.
CATSGGTANGEQYF
TGTGCCACCAGCGGAGGGACAGCCAACGGCGAGCAGTACTTC
>TRBJ2-3|TRBV6-1|.|TRBD2
CASSEIPLAPITDTQYF
TGTGCCAGCAGTGAAATCCCACTAGCGCCAATCACAGATACGCAGTATTTT
>TRBJ1-2|TRBV29-1|.|.
CSVRFPQKNYGYTF
TGCAGCGTTCGTTTCCCGCAGAAAAACTATGGCTACACCTTC
>TRBJ2-2|TRBV11-2|.|.
CASSPQATGELFF
TGTGCCAGCAGCCCGCAGGCGACCGGGGAGCTGTTTTTT
>TRBJ2-1|TRBV4-1|.|TRBD2
CASSQDSGADEQFF
TGCGCCAGCAGCCAAGATAGCGGGGCCGATGAGCAGTTCTTC
>TRBJ1-2|TRBV6-5|once|.
CASSYLRQARSGYTF
TGTGCCAGCAGTTACTTAAGACAGGCAAGAAGTGGCTACACCTTC
>TRBJ1-2|TRBV28|.|.
CASSAGGAYGYTF
TGTGCCAGCAGTGCGGGGGGGGCCTATGGCTACACCTTC
>TRBJ1-2|TRBV5-1|once|.
CASSLNQGGGYTF
TGCGCCAGCAGCTTGAACCAGGGAGGGGGCTACACCTTC